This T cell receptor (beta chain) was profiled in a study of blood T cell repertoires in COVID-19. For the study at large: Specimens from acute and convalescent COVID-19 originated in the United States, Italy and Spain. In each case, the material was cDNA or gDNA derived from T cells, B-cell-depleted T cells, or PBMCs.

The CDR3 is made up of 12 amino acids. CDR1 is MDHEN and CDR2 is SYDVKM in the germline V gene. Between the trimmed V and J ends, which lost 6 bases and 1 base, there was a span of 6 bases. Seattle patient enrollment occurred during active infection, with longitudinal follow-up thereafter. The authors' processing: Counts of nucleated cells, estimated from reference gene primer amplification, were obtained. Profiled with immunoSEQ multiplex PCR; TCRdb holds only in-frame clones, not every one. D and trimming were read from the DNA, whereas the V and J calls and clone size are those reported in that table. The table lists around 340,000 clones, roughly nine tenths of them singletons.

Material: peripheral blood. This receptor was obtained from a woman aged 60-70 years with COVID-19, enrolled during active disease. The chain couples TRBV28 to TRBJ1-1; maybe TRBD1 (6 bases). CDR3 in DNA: TGTGCCAGCAGGGGACAGAACACTGAAGCTTTCTTT. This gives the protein CASRGQNTEAFF.